The present entry profiles one T cell receptor (beta chain) with its context. Its antigen is unidentified. The data were obtained in a study of OX40 agonist ivuxolimab in advanced cancers. Study-level information: Patients were given ivuxolimab, an antibody that agonizes OX40 (CD134). Past anti-PD-1, anti-PD-L1 or anti-CTLA-4 therapy was accepted, and approximately 37% had received some.

Assay: immunoSEQ multiplex PCR; the TCRdb copy retains only in-frame clones and omits some. The top ten clones hold 9% to 10% of a sample with roughly 48,000 clones, roughly 85% of them seen once. This CDR3 is 18 amino acids long. V was pared by 5 bases and J by 4 bases, with 13 bases of the junction left unmatched. Germline V lookup: CDR1 LNHDA, CDR2 SQIVND (reference sequence). General study points: The specificity for antigen of the expanded peripheral T cells was not determined.

Sequences were derived from CD4+ or CD8+ T cells sorted from blood, sampled in a trial of the OX40 agonist ivuxolimab. This TCR was sampled from an adult with an advanced solid tumor such as melanoma, head and neck, liver or kidney cancer. The chain carries TRBV19 and TRBJ2-1; 11 positions match TRBD2. The CDR3 DNA reads as TGTGCCAGTAGTCCCAGGGTTAGCGGGAGGGCCTTATACAATGAGCAGTTCTTC. This translates into CASSPRVSGRALYNEQFF.